These 12 T cell receptor beta chains were all obtained from the same sample, sequenced in a study of monozygotic twins with cystic fibrosis. Sequencing was performed with immunoSEQ multiplex PCR; in TCRdb, only in-frame clones are kept and a portion is missing. The table shows about 32,000 clones, with around 90% occurring only once. The sample consisted of blood. The source of these receptors is a girl aged 2 to 9 with cystic fibrosis.

The chain couples TRBV27 to TRBJ2-7; no firm D call. The V end lost 0 bases, the J end lost 4 bases, and 7 bases lay between the germline ends. The CDR3 extends over 13 amino acids. Germline CDR1 reads MNHEY; CDR2 reads SMNVEV (reference sequence). DNA for the CDR3: TGTGCCAGCAGTTTATCGGCGTTATACGAGCAGTACTTC. Protein product: CASSLSALYEQYF.

The chain has TRBV2 and TRBJ1-1; D is perhaps TRBD1 (6 bases). V lost 5 bases to trimming and J lost 1 base, with 11 bases between them. The CDR3 totals 14 residues. CDR1 and CDR2 from the germline V gene are SNHLY and FYNNEI. The CDR3 is CASSRDTKNTEAFF. The CDR3, as DNA: TGTGCCAGCAGTAGGGACACAAAGAACACTGAAGCTTTCTTT.

This rearrangement joins TRBV6-6 to TRBJ1-2, with D unresolved. Per the germline V gene, CDR1 is MNHNY and CDR2 is SVGAGI (reference sequence). The CDR3 extends over 16 amino acids. V was cut by 5 bases and J by 8 bases, with 24 bases left in between. The CDR3 DNA reads TGTGCCAGCAGTCCATCGACCTTACCCCAAAATCGGGGCTACACCTTC. It is translated as CASSPSTLPQNRGYTF.

This sequence joins TRBV5-5 and TRBJ2-7, with 10 bases matching TRBD1. Germline lookup yields CDR1 SGHKS and CDR2 YYEKEE (reference sequence). The CDR3 totals 17 residues. Trimming removed 4 bases from V and 2 bases from J; junction bases left unmatched: 12. The CDR3 reads CASSTSGTGARTYEQYF. For the CDR3, the DNA is TGTGCCAGCAGCACATCCGGGACAGGGGCGCGGACCTACGAGCAGTACTTC.

The gene calls are TRBV30 and TRBJ1-5, with TRBD1 matching over 8 bases. V was pared by 5 bases and J by 3 bases, with 6 bases of the junction left unmatched. This CDR3 comprises 14 residues. CDR1 GTSNPN and CDR2 SVGIG come from the germline V gene (reference sequence). In nucleotides, the CDR3 is TGTGCCTGGTCGGGACAGGCTGTCAATCAGCCCCAGCATTTT. It is translated as CAWSGQAVNQPQHF. Supplemented by reference TRBV30 and TRBJ1-5, the full variable domain reads SQTIHQWPATLVQPVGSPLSLECTVEGTSNPNLYWYRQAAGRGLQLLFYSVGIGQISSEVPQNLSASRPQDRQFILSSKKLLLSDSGFYLCAWSGQAVNQPQHFGDGTRLSIL.

The chain recombines TRBV6-1 with TRBJ1-2, with 7 bases fitting TRBD1. The CDR3 totals 14 residues. The V and J ends lost 8 bases and 7 bases, in that order; junction bases with no gene match: 13. CDR1 MNHNS and CDR2 SASEGT come from the germline V gene. As DNA, the CDR3 is TGTGCCAGCCATTACAACAGGGGTAGAGGTGGCTACACCTTC. This translates into CASHYNRGRGGYTF.

This clone showed up just once. The rearrangement joins TRBV7-9 to TRBJ2-1, with unresolved D. V was trimmed by 1 base and J by 2 bases, leaving 9 bases between them. The germline CDR1 and CDR2 sequences are SEHNR and FQNEAQ (reference sequence). This CDR3 has 15 residues. The CDR3 is CASSLGRRTYNEQFF. CDR3 in DNA: TGTGCCAGCAGCTTAGGGCGACGAACCTACAATGAGCAGTTCTTC.

V gene TRBV27 combines with J gene TRBJ2-7, with D perhaps matching TRBD1 (5 bases). The CDR3 is made up of 13 amino acids. Between the trimmed V and J ends, which lost 3 bases and 2 bases, there was a span of 8 bases. Germline V gene data show CDR1 as MNHEY and CDR2 as SMNVEV (reference sequence). CDR3 residues: CASSLGLAYEQYF. CDR3 sequence (DNA): TGTGCCAGCAGTTTGGGGCTAGCCTACGAGCAGTACTTC.

The chain uses TRBV7-9 and TRBJ2-7; the match to TRBD1 covers 9 bases. V shed 9 bases, J shed 0 bases, and the junction held 15 bases outside the gene matches. The germline V gene encodes CDR1 SEHNR and CDR2 FQNEAQ (reference sequence). CDR3 length: 17 residues. The CDR3 DNA reads TGTGCCAGTAACACTCACGCGGGGACAGGGAGCTCCTACGAGCAGTACTTC. Residues: CASNTHAGTGSSYEQYF.

The chain joins TRBV27 to TRBJ2-2; TRBD2 matches 7 bases. V dropped 4 bases and J dropped 4; count of bases not matched to a gene: 18. The CDR3 runs to 19 residues. CDR1 is MNHEY, CDR2 SMNVEV, per germline (reference sequence). In DNA, the CDR3 is TGTGCCAGCAGTTCCGCCCCTTGGGGGGGAACTGAGGGCACCGGGGAGCTGTTTTTT. Translated: CASSSAPWGGTEGTGELFF.

V and J are TRBV5-1 and TRBJ1-1; 11 positions agree with TRBD1. V gave up 4 bases and J gave up 3 bases; unmatched junction bases: 5. The germline gives CDR1 SGHRS, CDR2 YFSETQ. The length of the CDR3 is 15 residues. The CDR3 sequence is CASSAWTGGYTEAFF. CDR3 nucleotide sequence: TGCGCCAGCAGCGCGTGGACAGGGGGCTACACTGAAGCTTTCTTT.

This clone was seen only once. J is TRBJ1-1 and V is TRBV5-4; D is unresolved. Trimming cost V 2 bases and J 1 base, with 12 bases left between them. Germline CDR1 reads SGHNT; CDR2 reads YYREEE (reference sequence). This CDR3 has 15 amino acids. The CDR3 region has the DNA TGTGCCAGCAGCTTCAAAGGAAACTGGAACACTGAAGCTTTCTTT. It yields the protein CASSFKGNWNTEAFF.